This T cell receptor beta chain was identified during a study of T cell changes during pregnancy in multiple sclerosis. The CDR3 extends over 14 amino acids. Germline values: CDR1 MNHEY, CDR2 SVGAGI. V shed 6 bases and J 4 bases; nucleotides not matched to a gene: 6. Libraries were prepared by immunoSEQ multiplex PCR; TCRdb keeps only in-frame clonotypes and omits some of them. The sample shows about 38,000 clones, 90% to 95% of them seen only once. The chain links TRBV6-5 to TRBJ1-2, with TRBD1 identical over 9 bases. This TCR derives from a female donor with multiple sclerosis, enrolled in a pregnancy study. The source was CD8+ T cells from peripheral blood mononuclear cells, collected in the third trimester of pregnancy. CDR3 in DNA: TGTGCCAGCAGGGCCGGGACAGGGTTCTATGGCTACACCTTC. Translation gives CASRAGTGFYGYTF.